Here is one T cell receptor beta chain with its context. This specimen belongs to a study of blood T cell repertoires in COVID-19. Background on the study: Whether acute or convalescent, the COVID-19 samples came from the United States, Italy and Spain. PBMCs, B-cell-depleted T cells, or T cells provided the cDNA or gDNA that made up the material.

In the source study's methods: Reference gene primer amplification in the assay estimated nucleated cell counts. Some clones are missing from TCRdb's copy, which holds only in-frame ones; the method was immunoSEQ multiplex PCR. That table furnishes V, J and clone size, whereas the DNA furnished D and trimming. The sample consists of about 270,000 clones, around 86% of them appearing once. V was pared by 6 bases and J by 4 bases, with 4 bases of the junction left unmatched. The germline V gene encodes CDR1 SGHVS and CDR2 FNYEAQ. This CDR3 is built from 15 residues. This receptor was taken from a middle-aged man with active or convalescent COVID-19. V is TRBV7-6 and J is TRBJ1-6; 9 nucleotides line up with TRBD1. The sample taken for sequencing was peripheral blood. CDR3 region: CASSTGTGYNSPLHF. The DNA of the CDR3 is TGTGCCAGCAGTACCGGGACAGGGTATAATTCACCCCTCCACTTT.